Listed below are T cell receptor beta chains from one sample, sequenced in a study of CD8+CD57+ T cells in acquired aplastic anemia. In TCRdb, the reads were re-called with MiXCR into one record per CDR3 protein. The sample includes more than 150,000 distinct CDR3 sequences, 48% of them seen just once. The sequencing sample was made of sorted CD4+, CD8+, or CD8+CD57+ T cells (not recorded which) from PBMCs. The origin of the receptors is a human donor with aplastic anemia. Each CDR3 is given with its conserved first and last residue. The D gene is left open where the match is weak. For some rows the clone size is stated as once, few or many, or as a class when expanded; others skip it.

>-|TRBV24-1|-|13|TRBJ2-3
CATRSTGLGTQYF
TGTGCCACCAGGTCGACAGGTTTAGGTACGCAGTATTTT
>-|TRBV4-1|many|15|TRBJ1-5
CASSQDSTALSPQHF
TGCGCCAGCAGCCAAGATAGTACCGCTCTTTCGCCCCAGCATTTT
>TRBD1|TRBV24-1|few|15|TRBJ1-4
CATRGTGGFWEKLFF
TGTGCCACCAGGGGGACAGGGGGGTTTTGGGAAAAACTGTTTTTT
>-|TRBV19|-|15|TRBJ1-2
CASSIVGNTNYGYTF
TGTGCCAGTAGTATCGTCGGGAACACTAACTATGGCTACACCTTC
>TRBD1|TRBV20-1|many|13|TRBJ1-3
CSASGTERNTIYF
TGCAGTGCTAGTGGGACAGAAAGAAACACCATATATTTT
>TRBD1|TRBV9|many|15|TRBJ2-2
CASSRAGQGTGELFF
TGTGCCAGCAGCCGTGCGGGACAGGGGACCGGGGAGCTGTTTTTT
>TRBD1|TRBV11-1|-|16|TRBJ2-3
CASSFDGTDYTDTQYF
TGTGCCAGCAGCTTTGATGGGACAGACTATACGGATACGCAGTATTTT
>-|TRBV19|-|14|TRBJ1-1
CASSRRVEGYEAFF
TGTGCCAGTAGTAGGAGGGTTGAGGGGTATGAAGCTTTCTTT
>TRBD2|TRBV2|-|17|TRBJ2-5
CASRGTSGRLYQETQYF
TGTGCCAGCAGAGGCACTAGCGGGAGGCTGTACCAAGAGACCCAGTACTTC
>-|TRBV24-1|-|13|TRBJ2-7
CATSEEKGGEQYF
TGTGCCACCAGTGAGGAGAAGGGGGGCGAGCAGTACTTC
>-|TRBV10-3|-|15|TRBJ1-2
CAISEGQSSNYGYTF
TGTGCCATCAGTGAGGGACAGTCGAGTAACTATGGCTACACCTTC
>TRBD1|TRBV7-8|-|15|TRBJ2-3
CASSSRTGPTDTQYF
TGTGCCAGCAGCTCCCGGACAGGGCCGACAGATACGCAGTATTTT
>-|TRBV24-1|-|14|TRBJ2-1
CATSVSGGLDEQFF
TGTGCCACCAGTGTGAGTGGGGGCCTCGATGAGCAGTTCTTC
>-|TRBV6-1|-|15|TRBJ2-3
CASSLSELPTDTQYF
TGTGCCAGCTCTCTCTCAGAACTACCCACAGATACGCAGTATTTT
>TRBD2|TRBV11-2|-|17|TRBJ2-3
CANSLGPLAGRIGTQYF
TGTGCCAACAGCTTAGGCCCACTAGCGGGGAGGATAGGTACGCAGTATTTT
>TRBD1|TRBV7-9|many|12|TRBJ2-7
CASSGRQGRLYF
TGTGCCAGCAGTGGTCGACAGGGGCGGTTGTACTTC
>-|TRBV10-3|-|9|TRBJ2-7
CAISGLKYF
TGTGCCATCTCAGGCCTTAAGTACTTC
>-|TRBV25-1|-|13|TRBJ1-1
CARGRGLNTEAFF
TGTGCTAGGGGTCGGGGCTTGAACACTGAAGCTTTCTTT
>TRBD1|TRBV9|-|13|TRBJ1-6
CASSVGQGSPLHF
TGTGCCAGCAGCGTAGGACAGGGTTCACCCCTCCACTTT
>TRBD1|TRBV6-2/TRBV6-3|once|17|TRBJ1-5
CASSYFQGGYSNQPQHF
TGTGCCAGCAGTTACTTCCAGGGGGGGTATAGCAATCAGCCCCAGCATTTT
>-|TRBV5-6|once|14|TRBJ1-1
CASSFVQGNTEAFF
TGTGCCAGCAGCTTCGTACAGGGGAACACTGAAGCTTTCTTT
>TRBD1|TRBV4-1|many|15|TRBJ1-6
CASSQESTGLAPLHF
TGCGCCAGCAGCCAAGAATCGACAGGGTTAGCACCCCTCCACTTT
>-|TRBV7-9|-|13|TRBJ1-2
CASSLEGIHGYTF
TGTGCCAGCAGCTTAGAAGGGATCCATGGCTACACCTTC
>-|TRBV5-1|-|14|TRBJ1-1
CASSLAAANTEAFF
TGCGCCAGCAGCTTGGCCGCAGCCAACACTGAAGCTTTCTTT
>-|TRBV2|-|15|TRBJ2-4
CASSLGAGRGNIQYF
TGTGCCAGCAGCCTGGGGGCAGGGCGGGGGAACATTCAGTACTTC
>-|TRBV14|many|14|TRBJ2-1
CASSQFNVFDEQFF
TGTGCCAGCAGCCAATTTAATGTGTTTGATGAGCAGTTCTTC
>TRBD1|TRBV6-5|few|16|TRBJ2-2
CASSYSGQGRTGELFF
TGTGCCAGCAGTTACTCGGGACAGGGTCGCACCGGGGAGCTGTTTTTT
>-|TRBV25-1|many|13|TRBJ1-6
CASSGPNNSPLHF
TGTGCCTCGTCGGGTCCAAACAATTCACCCCTCCACTTT
>-|TRBV19|many|14|TRBJ1-2
CASSIVRLQYGYTF
TGTGCCAGTAGTATCGTCCGGCTACAATATGGCTACACCTTC
>-|TRBV20-1|-|13|TRBJ1-3
CSARGKGRNTIYF
TGCAGTGCTAGAGGGAAGGGGAGAAACACCATATATTTT
>TRBD1|TRBV5-1|-|17|TRBJ1-1
CASTPGQGAKVMTEAFF
TGCGCCAGCACTCCGGGACAGGGGGCGAAGGTGATGACTGAAGCTTTCTTT
>-|TRBV19|-|16|TRBJ1-5
CASTQRTLGGNQPQHF
TGTGCCAGTACACAGCGGACTCTTGGTGGCAATCAGCCCCAGCATTTT
>-|TRBV24-1|many|16|TRBJ2-2
CATSDLGGANTGELFF
TGTGCCACCAGTGATTTAGGGGGGGCGAACACCGGGGAGCTGTTTTTT
>-|TRBV29-1|-|12|TRBJ2-1
CSVLTSGGEQFF
TGCAGCGTGCTGACCTCTGGTGGGGAGCAGTTCTTC
>-|TRBV9|-|14|TRBJ2-7
CASGRTGEGHEQYF
TGTGCCAGCGGCCGTACAGGGGAGGGCCACGAGCAGTACTTC
>TRBD2|TRBV24-1|-|15|TRBJ2-7
CASSPSSGSSYEQYF
TGTGCCAGCAGCCCCTCTAGCGGGAGCTCCTACGAGCAGTACTTC
>TRBD2|TRBV20-1|-|15|TRBJ2-5
CSARLAGKAQETQYF
TGCAGTGCCCGACTAGCGGGAAAAGCGCAAGAGACCCAGTACTTC